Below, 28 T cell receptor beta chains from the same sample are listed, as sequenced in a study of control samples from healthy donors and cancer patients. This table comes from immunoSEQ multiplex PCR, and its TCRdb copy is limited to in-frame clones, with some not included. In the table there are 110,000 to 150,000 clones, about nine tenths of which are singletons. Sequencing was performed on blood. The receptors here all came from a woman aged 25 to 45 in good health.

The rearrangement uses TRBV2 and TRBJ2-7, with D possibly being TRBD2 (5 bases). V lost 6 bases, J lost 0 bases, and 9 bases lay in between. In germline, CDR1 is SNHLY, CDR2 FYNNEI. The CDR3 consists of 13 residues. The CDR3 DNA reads TGTGCCAGCAGCGACGACTACTCCTACGAGCAGTACTTC. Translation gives CASSDDYSYEQYF.

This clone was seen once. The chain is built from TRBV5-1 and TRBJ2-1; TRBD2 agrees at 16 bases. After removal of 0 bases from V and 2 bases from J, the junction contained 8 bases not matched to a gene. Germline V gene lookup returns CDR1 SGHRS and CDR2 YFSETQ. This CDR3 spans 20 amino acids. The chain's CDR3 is CASSLAPGTSGRAPYNEQFF. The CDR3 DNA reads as TGCGCCAGCAGCTTGGCCCCCGGGACTAGCGGGAGGGCCCCCTACAATGAGCAGTTCTTC.

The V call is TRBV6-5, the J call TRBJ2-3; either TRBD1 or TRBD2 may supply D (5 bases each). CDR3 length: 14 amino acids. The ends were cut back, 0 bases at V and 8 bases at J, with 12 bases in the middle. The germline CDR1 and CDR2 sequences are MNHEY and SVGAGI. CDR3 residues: CASSYSTEGSTQYF. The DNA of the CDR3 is TGTGCCAGCAGTTACTCGACAGAAGGGAGTACGCAGTATTTT.

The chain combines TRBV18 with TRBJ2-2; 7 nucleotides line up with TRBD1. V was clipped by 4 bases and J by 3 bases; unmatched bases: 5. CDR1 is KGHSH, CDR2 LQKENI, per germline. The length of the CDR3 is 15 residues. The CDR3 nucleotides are TGTGCCAGCTCACTCGGACAGGCCGACACCGGGGAGCTGTTTTTT. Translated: CASSLGQADTGELFF.

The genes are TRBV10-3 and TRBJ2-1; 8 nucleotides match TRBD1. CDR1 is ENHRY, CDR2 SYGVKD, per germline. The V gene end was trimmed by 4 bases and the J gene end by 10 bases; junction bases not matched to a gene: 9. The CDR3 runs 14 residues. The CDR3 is CAISVPGGSKEQFF. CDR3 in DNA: TGTGCCATCAGTGTCCCAGGGGGCTCGAAAGAGCAGTTCTTC.

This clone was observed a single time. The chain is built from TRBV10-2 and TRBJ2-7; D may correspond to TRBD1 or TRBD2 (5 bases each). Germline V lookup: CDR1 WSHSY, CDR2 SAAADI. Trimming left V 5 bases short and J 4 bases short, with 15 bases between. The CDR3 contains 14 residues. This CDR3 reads CASSFGAIPYEQYF. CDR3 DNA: TGCGCCAGCAGTTTCGGGGCCATACCTTACGAGCAGTACTTC.

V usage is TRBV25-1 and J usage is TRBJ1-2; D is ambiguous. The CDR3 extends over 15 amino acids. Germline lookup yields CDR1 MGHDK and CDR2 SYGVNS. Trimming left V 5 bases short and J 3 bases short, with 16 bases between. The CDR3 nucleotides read TGTGCCAGCAGTAGGTCAGGCCGAGAAGACTATGGCTACACCTTC. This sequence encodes CASSRSGREDYGYTF.

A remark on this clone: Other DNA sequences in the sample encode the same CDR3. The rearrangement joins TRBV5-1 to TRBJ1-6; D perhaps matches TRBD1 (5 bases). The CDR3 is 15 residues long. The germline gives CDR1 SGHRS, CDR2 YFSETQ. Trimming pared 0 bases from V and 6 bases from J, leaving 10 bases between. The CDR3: CASSLGQGANSPLHF. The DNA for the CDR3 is TGCGCCAGCAGCTTGGGTCAGGGAGCTAATTCACCCCTCCACTTT.

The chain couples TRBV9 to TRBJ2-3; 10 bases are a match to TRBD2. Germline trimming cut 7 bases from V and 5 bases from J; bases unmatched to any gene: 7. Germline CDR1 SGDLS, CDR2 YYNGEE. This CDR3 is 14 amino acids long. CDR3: CASSRTSGGDTQYF. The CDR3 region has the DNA TGTGCCAGCTCCCGGACTAGCGGCGGAGATACGCAGTATTTT.

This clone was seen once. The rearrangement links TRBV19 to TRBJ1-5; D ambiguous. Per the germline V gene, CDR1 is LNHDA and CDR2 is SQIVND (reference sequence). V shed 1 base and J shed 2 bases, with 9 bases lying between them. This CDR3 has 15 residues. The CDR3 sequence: CASSIGTAGNQPQHF. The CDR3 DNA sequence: TGTGCCAGTAGTATAGGGACGGCAGGCAATCAGCCCCAGCATTTT.

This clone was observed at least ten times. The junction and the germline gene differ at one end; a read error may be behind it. This CDR3 reads CAWTDRGSPLHF. CDR3 DNA sequence: TGTGCGTGGACCGACAGGGGCTCACCCCTCCACTTT. V usage is TRBV30 and J usage is TRBJ1-6; 8 nucleotides match TRBD1. The germline V gene has CDR1 GTSNPN and CDR2 SVGIG (reference sequence). This CDR3 is 12 amino acids long.

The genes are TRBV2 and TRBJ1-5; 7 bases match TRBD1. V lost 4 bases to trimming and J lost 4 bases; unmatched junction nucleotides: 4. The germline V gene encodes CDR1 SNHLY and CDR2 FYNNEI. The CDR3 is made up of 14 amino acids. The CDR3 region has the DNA TGTGCCAGCAGTGGACAGGGTTCAAATCAGCCCCAGCATTTT. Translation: CASSGQGSNQPQHF.

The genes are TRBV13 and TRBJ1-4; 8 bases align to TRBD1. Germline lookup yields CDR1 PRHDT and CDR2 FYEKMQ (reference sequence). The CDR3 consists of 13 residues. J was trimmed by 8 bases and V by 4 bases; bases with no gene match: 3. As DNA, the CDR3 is TGTGCCAGCAGCTCGGACAGGGCCGAAAAACTGTTTTTT. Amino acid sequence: CASSSDRAEKLFF.

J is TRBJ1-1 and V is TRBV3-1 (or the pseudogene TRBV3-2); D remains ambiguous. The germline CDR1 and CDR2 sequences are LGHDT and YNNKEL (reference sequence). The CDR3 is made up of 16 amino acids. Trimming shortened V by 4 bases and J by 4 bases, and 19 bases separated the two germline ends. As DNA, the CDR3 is TGTGCCAGCAGCCCCCCCCGGCCCAAGGGTGGCACTGAAGCTTTCTTT. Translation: CASSPPRPKGGTEAFF.

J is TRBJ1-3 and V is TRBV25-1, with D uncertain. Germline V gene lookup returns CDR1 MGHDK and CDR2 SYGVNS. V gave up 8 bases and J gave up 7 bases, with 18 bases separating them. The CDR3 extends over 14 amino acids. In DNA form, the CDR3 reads TGTGCCAGCCGCAGTGGGTTTGGTGACAACACCATATATTTT. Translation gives CASRSGFGDNTIYF. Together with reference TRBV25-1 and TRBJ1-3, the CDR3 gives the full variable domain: EADIYQTPRYLVIGTGKKITLECSQTMGHDKMYWYQQDPGMELHLIHYSYGVNSTEKGDLSSESTVSRIRTEHFPLTLESARPSHTSQYLCASRSGFGDNTIYFGEGSWLTVV.

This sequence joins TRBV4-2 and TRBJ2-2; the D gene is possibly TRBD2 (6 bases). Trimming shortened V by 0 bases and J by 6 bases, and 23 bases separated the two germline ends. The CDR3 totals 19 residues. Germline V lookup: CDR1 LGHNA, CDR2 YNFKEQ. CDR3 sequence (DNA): TGTGCCAGCAGCCAAGACTTACCATCTAGCGCCCGAGGCGCCGGGGAGCTGTTTTTT. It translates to CASSQDLPSSARGAGELFF.

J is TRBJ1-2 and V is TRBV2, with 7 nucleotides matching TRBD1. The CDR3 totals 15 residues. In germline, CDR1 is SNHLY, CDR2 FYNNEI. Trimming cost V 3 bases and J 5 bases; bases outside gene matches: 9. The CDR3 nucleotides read TGTGCCAGCAGTGACAGGAGGGACAGTGTTTATGGCTACACCTTC. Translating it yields CASSDRRDSVYGYTF.

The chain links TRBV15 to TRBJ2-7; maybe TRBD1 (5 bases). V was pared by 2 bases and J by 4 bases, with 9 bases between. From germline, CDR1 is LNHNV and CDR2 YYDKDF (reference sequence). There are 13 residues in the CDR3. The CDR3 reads CATSRPQGYEQYF. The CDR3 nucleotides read TGTGCCACCAGCAGACCCCAGGGATACGAGCAGTACTTC.

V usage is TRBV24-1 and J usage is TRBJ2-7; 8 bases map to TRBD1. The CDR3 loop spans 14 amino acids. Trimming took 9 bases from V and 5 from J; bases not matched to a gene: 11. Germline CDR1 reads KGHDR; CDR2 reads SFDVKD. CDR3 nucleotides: TGTGCCACCTCGACAGGGGCAAACGTCGACGAGCAGTACTTC. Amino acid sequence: CATSTGANVDEQYF.

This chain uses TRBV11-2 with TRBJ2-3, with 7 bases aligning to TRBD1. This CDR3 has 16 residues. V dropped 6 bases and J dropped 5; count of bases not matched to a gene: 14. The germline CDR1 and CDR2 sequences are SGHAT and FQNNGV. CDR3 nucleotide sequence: TGTGCCAGCAGGAGGGCCGGTCGGGGACAGCAAGATACGCAGTATTTT. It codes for CASRRAGRGQQDTQYF.

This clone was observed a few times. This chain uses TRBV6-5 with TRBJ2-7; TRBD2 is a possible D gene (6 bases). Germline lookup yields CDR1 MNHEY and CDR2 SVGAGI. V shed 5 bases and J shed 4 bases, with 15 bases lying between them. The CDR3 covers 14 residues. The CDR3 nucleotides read TGTGCCAGCAGTCCCTTTGTGGGAGGATACGAGCAGTACTTC. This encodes CASSPFVGGYEQYF.

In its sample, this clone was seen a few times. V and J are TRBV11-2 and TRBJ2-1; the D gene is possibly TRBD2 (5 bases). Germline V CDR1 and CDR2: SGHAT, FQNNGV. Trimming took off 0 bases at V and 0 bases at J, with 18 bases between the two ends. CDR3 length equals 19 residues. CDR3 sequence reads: CASSLDYWASSNSYNEQFF. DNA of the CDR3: TGTGCCAGCAGCTTAGATTATTGGGCTAGCTCCAACTCCTACAATGAGCAGTTCTTC.

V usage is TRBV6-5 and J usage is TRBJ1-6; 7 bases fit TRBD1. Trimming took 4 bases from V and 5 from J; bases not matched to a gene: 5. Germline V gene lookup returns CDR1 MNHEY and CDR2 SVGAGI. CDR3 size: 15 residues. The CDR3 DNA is TGTGCCAGCAGTTCTGGGACAGACGATAATTCACCCCTCCACTTT. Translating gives CASSSGTDDNSPLHF.

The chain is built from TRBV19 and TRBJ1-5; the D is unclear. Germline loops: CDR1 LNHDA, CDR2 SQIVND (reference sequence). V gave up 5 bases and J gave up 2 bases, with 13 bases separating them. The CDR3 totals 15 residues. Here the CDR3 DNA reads TGTGCCAGTAGTCCTCTTTTCCTTGGCAATCAGCCCCAGCATTTT. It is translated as CASSPLFLGNQPQHF.

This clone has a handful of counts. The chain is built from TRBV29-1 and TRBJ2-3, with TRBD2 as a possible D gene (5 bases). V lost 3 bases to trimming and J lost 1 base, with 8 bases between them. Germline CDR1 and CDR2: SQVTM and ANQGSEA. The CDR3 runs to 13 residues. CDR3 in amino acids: CSVDTGGTDTQYF. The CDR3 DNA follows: TGCAGCGTTGATACCGGGGGCACAGATACGCAGTATTTT.

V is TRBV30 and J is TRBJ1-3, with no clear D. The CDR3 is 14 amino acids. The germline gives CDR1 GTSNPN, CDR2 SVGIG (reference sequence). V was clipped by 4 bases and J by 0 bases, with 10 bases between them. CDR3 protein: CAWNLGDSGNTIYF. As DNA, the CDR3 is TGTGCCTGGAATCTGGGAGACTCTGGAAACACCATATATTTT.

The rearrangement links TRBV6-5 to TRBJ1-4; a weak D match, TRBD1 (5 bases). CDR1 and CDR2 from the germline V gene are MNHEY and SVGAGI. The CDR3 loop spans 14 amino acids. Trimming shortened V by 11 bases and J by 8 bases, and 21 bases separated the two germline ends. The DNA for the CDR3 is TGTGCCTCCCTCGGGGGGGGGATTGGAGAAAAACTGTTTTTT. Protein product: CASLGGGIGEKLFF.

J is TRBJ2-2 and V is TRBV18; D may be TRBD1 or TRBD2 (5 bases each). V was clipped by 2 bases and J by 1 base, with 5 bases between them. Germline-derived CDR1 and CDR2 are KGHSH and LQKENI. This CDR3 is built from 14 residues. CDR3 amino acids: CASSPGGNTGELFF. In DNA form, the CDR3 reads TGTGCCAGCTCACCAGGGGGGAACACCGGGGAGCTGTTTTTT.